What follows describes a single T cell receptor beta chain. This sample was taken from a study of T cells in Graves' hyperthyroidism and ophthalmopathy. The investigators amplified TCR beta CDR3 regions from RNA transcripts. First-round RT-PCR of the TCR CDR3 relied on the HTBI primer set. TCRdb reprocessed the multiplex PCR reads via MiXCR and lists one record per CDR3 protein. The sample shows 700,000 to 850,000 distinct CDR3 sequences, roughly a third of them seen only once. This TCR derives from a middle-aged woman with Graves' hyperthyroidism. Sequenced material: blood.

The CDR3 DNA follows: TGTGCCAGCTCACCCCCTAATGATCGCAGGGCCGGGGAGCTGTTTTTT. This sequence encodes CASSPPNDRRAGELFF. V gene TRBV7-2 combines with J gene TRBJ2-2, with a tentative D call TRBD1 (5 bases). Looked up from germline, CDR1 is SGHTA and CDR2 is FQGNSA. This CDR3 contains 16 residues. V was shortened by 8 bases and J by 6 bases, with 22 bases between the two germline ends.